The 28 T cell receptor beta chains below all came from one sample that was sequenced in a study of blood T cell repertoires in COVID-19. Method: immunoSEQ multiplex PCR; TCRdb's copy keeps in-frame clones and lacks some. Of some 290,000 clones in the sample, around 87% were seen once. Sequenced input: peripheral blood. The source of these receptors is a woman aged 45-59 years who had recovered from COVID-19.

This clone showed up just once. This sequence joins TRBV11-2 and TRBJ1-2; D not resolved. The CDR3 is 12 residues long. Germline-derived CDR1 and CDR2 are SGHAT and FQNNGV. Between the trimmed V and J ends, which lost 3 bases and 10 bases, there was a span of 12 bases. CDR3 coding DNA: TGTGCCAGCAGCTTCGGGGTTACGGACTACACCTTC. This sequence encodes CASSFGVTDYTF.

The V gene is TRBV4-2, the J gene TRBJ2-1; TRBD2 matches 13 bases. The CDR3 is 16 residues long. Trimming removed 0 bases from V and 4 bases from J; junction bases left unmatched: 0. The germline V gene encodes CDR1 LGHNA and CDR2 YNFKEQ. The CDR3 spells CASSQELAGGYNEQFF. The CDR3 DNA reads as TGTGCCAGCAGCCAAGAACTAGCGGGAGGGTACAATGAGCAGTTCTTC.

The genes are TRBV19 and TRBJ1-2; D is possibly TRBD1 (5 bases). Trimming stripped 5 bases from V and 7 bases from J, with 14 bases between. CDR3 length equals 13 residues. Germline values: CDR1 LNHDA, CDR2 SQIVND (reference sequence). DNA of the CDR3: TGTGCCAGTAGTTCCCAAGGGGTCCGTGGCTACACCTTC. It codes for CASSSQGVRGYTF.

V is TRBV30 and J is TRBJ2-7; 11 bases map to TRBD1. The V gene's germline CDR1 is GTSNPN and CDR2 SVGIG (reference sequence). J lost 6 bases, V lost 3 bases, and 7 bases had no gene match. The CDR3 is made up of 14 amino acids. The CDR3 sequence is CAWSRTGGAGEQYF. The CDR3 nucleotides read TGTGCCTGGAGCAGGACAGGGGGCGCGGGCGAGCAGTACTTC.

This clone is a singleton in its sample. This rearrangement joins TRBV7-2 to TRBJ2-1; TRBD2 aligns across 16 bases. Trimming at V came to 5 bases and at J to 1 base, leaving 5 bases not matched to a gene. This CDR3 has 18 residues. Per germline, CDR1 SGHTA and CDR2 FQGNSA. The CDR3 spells CASSQGLAGGKSYNEQFF. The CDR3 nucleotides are TGTGCCAGCAGCCAGGGACTAGCGGGAGGGAAGTCCTACAATGAGCAGTTCTTC.

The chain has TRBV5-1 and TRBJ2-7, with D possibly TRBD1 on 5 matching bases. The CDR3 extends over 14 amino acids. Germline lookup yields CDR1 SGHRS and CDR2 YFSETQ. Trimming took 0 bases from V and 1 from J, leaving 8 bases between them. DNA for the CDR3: TGCGCCAGCAGCTTGGAGGGGCGTTCCTACGAGCAGTACTTC. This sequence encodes CASSLEGRSYEQYF. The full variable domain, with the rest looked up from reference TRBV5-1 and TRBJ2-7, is KAGVTQTPRYLIKTRGQQVTLSCSPISGHRSVSWYQQTPGQGLQFLFEYFSETQRNKGNFPGRFSGRQFSNSRSEMNVSTLELGDSALYLCASSLEGRSYEQYFGPGTRLTVT.

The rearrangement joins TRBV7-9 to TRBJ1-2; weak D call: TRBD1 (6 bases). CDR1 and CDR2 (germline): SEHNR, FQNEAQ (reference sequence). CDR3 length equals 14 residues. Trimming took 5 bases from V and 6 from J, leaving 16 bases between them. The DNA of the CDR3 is TGTGCCAGCAGCCCAGAGGGGGGGGCGCATGGCTACACCTTC. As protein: CASSPEGGAHGYTF.

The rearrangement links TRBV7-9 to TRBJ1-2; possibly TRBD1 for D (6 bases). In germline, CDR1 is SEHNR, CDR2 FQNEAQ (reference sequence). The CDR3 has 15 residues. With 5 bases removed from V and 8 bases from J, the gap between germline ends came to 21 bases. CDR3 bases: TGTGCCAGCAGCCGACTCAGGACAGAAGGGAAAGGCTACACCTTC. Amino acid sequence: CASSRLRTEGKGYTF.

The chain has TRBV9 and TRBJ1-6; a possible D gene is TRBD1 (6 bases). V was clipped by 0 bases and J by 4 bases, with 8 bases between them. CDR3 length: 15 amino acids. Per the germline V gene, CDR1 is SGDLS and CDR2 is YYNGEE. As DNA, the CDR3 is TGTGCCAGCAGCGTAGCAGGGGATTATAATTCACCCCTCCACTTT. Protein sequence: CASSVAGDYNSPLHF.

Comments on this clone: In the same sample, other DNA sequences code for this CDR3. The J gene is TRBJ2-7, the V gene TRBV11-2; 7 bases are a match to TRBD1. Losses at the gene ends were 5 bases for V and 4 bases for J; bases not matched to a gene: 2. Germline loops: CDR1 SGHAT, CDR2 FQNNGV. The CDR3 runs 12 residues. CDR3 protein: CASSLQGYEQYF. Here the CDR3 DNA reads TGTGCCAGCAGCCTACAGGGGTACGAGCAGTACTTC.

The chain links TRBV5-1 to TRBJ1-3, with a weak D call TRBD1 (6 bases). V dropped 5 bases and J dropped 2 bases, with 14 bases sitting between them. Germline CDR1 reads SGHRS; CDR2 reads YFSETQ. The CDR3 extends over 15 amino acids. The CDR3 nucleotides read TGCGCCAGCAGAACGACTACAGGGCCTGGAAACACCATATATTTT. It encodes CASRTTTGPGNTIYF.

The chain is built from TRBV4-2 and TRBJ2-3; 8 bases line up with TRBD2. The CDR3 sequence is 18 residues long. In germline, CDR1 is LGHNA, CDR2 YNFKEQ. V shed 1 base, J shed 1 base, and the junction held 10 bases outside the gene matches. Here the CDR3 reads CASSQVSGRGMGTDTQYF. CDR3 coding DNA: TGTGCCAGCAGCCAAGTAAGCGGGAGAGGAATGGGCACAGATACGCAGTATTTT.

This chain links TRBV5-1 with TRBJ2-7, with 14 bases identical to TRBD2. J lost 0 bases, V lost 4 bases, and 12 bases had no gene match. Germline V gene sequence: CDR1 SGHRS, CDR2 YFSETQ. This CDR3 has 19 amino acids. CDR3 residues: CASSPRKGLAGASSYEQYF. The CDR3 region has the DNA TGCGCCAGCAGCCCGCGAAAGGGACTAGCGGGGGCTAGCTCCTACGAGCAGTACTTC.

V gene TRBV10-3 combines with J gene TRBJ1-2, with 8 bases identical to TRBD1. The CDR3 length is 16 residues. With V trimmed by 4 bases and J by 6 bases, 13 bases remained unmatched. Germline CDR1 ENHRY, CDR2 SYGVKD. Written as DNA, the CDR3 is TGTGCCATCAGTGTCGATTCCGGGACAGGTTTGCATGGCTACACCTTC. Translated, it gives CAISVDSGTGLHGYTF.

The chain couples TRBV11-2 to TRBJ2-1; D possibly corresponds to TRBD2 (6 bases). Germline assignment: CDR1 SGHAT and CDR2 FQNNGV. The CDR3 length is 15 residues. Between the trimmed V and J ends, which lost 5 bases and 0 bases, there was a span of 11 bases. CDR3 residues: CASSRAGSSYNEQFF. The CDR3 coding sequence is TGTGCCAGCAGCCGGGCGGGGAGCTCCTACAATGAGCAGTTCTTC. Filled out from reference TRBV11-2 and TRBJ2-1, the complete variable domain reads EAGVAQSPRYKIIEKRQSVAFWCNPISGHATLYWYQQILGQGPKLLIQFQNNGVVDDSQLPKDRFSAERLKGVDSTLKIQPAKLEDSAVYLCASSRAGSSYNEQFFGPGTRLTVL.

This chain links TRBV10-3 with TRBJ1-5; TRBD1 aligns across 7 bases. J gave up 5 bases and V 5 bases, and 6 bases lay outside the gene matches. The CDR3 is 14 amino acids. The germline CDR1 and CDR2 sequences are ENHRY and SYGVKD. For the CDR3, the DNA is TGTGCCATCAGTACGGGGACAGACTATCAGCCCCAGCATTTT. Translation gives CAISTGTDYQPQHF.

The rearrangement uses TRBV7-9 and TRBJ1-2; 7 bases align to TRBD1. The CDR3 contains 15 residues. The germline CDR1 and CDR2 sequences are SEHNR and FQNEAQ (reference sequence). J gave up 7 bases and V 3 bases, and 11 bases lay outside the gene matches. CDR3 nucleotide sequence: TGTGCCAGCAGCTTTGGCCAGGGGGTAATGGGTGGCTACACCTTC. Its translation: CASSFGQGVMGGYTF.

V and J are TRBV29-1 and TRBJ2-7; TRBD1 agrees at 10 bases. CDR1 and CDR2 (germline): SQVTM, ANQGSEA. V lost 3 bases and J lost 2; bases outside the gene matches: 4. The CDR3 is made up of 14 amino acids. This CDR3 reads CSVEDRGGTYEQYF. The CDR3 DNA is TGCAGCGTTGAGGACAGGGGGGGAACCTACGAGCAGTACTTC.

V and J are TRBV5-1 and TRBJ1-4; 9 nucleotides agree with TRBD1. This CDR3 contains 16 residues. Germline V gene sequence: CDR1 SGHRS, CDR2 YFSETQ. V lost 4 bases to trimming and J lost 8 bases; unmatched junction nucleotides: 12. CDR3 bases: TGCGCCAGCAGCCATAAAGCACAGGGGGCGAGAGAAAAACTGTTTTTT. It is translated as CASSHKAQGAREKLFF.

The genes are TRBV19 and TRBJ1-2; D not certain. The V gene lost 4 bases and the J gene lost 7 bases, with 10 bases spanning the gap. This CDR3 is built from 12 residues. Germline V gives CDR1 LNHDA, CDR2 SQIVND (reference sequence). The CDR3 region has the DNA TGTGCCAGTAGTAGGCAGTTTATTGGCTACACCTTC. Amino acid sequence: CASSRQFIGYTF.

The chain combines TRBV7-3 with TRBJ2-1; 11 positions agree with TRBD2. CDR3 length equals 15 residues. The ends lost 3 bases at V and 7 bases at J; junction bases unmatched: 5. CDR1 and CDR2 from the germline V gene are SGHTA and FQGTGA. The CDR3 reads CASSFTSGGRNEQFF. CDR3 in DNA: TGTGCCAGCAGCTTCACTAGCGGGGGCCGGAATGAGCAGTTCTTC.

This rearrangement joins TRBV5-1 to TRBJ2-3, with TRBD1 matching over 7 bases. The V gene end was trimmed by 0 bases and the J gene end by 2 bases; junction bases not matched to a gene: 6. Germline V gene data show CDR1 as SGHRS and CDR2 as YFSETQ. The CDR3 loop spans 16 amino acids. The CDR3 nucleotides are TGCGCCAGCAGCTTGGGAGGGACAGCCTTCACAGATACGCAGTATTTT. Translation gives CASSLGGTAFTDTQYF.

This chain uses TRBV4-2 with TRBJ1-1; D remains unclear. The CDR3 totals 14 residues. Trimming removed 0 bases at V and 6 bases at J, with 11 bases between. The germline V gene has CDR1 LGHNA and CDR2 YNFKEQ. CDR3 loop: CASSQDGPVSEAFF. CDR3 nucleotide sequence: TGTGCCAGCAGCCAAGATGGGCCGGTCTCTGAAGCTTTCTTT.

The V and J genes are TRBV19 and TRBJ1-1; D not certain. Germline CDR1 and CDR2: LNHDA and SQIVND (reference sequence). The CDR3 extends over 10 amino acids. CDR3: CATRNTEAFF. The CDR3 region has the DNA TGTGCAACGAGGAACACTGAAGCTTTCTTT.

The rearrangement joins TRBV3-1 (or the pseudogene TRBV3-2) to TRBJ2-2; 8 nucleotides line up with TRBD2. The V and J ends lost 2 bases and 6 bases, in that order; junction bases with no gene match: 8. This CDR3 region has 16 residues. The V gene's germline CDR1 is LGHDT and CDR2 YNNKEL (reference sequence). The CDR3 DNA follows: TGTGCCAGCAGCCAAAGAGCCGGGGGGGGCCCCGGGGAGCTGTTTTTT. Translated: CASSQRAGGGPGELFF.

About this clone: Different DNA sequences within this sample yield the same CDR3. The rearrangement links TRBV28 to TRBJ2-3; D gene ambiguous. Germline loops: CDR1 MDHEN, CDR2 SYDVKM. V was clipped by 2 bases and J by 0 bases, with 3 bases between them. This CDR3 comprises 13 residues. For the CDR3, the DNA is TGTGCCAGCAGTTTAACTAGCACAGATACGCAGTATTTT. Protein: CASSLTSTDTQYF.

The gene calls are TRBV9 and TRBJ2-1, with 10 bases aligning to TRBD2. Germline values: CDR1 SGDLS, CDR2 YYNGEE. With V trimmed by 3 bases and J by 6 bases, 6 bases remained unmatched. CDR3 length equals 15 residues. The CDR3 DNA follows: TGTGCCAGCAGCGAGGGGCTAGCGGGAGTCAATGAGCAGTTCTTC. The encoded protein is CASSEGLAGVNEQFF.

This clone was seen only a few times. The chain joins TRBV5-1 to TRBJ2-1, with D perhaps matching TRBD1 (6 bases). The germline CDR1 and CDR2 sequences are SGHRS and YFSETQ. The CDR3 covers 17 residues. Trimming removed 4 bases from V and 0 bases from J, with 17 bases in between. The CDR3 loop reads CASSILPTGNSYNEQFF. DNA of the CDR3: TGCGCCAGCAGCATCCTTCCTACAGGGAACTCCTACAATGAGCAGTTCTTC.